The entry below describes one TCR beta chain. The sample originates from a study of blood T cell repertoires in COVID-19. Here immunoSEQ multiplex PCR was the method, and the copy in TCRdb shows in-frame clones only, minus some. The sample includes some 260,000 clones, 70% to 90% seen only once; the top ten take about 0.8%. Trimming took off 2 bases at V and 3 bases at J, with 7 bases between the two ends. The CDR3 spans 14 residues. Germline CDR1 and CDR2: MNHEY and SMNVEV (reference sequence). The J gene is TRBJ2-2, the V gene TRBV27, with a tentative D call TRBD1 (5 bases). Sequencing input: peripheral blood. The receptor comes from a young woman with acute or convalescent COVID-19. This chain's CDR3 is CASSLQGYTGELFF. The CDR3 coding sequence is TGTGCCAGCAGTTTACAGGGTTACACCGGGGAGCTGTTTTTT.